The T cell receptor beta chain under discussion was sequenced for a study of T cells in Graves' hyperthyroidism and ophthalmopathy. This clonotype appeared many times. V lost 7 bases and J 5 bases, leaving 17 bases between the germline ends. This CDR3 region has 14 residues. Germline loops: CDR1 WSHSY, CDR2 SAAADI. Amplification yielded TCR beta CDR3 regions, with RNA transcripts as the source. Carried out on the TCR CDR3, a first-round RT-PCR used the HTBI primer set. TCRdb recomputed calls from the multiplex PCR reads with MiXCR, one row per CDR3 protein. In the table there are under 550,000 distinct CDR3 sequences, roughly 15% of which are singletons.

The material sequenced was blood. This sequence joins TRBV10-2 and TRBJ1-1; a weak D match, TRBD1 (5 bases). This TCR was sampled from a woman between 18 and 30 years old with Graves' hyperthyroidism. The CDR3 nucleotides are TGCGCCAGCAACCTCGGGGGGTGGGAGACTGAAGCTTTCTTT. This encodes CASNLGGWETEAFF.